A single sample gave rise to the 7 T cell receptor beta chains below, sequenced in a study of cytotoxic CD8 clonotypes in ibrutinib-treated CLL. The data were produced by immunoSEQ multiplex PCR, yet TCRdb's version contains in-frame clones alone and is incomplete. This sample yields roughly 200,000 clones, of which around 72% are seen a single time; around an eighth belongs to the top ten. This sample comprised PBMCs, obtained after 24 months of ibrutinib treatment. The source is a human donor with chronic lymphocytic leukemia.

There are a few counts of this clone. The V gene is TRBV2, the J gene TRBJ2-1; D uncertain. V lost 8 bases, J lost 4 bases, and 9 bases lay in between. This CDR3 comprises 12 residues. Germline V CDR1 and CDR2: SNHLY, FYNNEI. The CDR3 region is CASGAPYNEQFF. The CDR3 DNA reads TGTGCCAGCGGCGCACCTTACAATGAGCAGTTCTTC.

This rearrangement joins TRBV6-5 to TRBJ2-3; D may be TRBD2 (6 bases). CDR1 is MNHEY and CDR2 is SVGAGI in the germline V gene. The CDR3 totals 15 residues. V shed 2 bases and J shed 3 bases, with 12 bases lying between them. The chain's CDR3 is CASSYAGTVTDTQYF. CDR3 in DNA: TGTGCCAGCAGTTACGCCGGGACTGTAACAGATACGCAGTATTTT.

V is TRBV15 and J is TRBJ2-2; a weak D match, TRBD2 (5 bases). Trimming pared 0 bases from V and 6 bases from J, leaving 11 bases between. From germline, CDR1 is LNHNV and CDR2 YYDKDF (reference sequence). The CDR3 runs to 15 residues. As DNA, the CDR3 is TGTGCCACCAGCAGAGATAATCCACTAGCCGGGGAGCTGTTTTTT. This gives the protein CATSRDNPLAGELFF.

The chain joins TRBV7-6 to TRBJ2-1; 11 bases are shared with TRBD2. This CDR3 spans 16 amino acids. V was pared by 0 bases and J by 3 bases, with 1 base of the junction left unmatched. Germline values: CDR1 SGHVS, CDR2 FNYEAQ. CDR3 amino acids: CASSLATSGDYNEQFF. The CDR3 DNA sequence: TGTGCCAGCAGCTTAGCGACTAGCGGGGACTACAATGAGCAGTTCTTC.

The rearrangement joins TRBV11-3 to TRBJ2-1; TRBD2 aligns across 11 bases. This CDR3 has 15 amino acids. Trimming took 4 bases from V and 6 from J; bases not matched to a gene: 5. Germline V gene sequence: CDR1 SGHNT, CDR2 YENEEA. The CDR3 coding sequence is TGTGCCAGCAGCTCCGGGACTAGCGGAGTCAATGAGCAGTTCTTC. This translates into CASSSGTSGVNEQFF.

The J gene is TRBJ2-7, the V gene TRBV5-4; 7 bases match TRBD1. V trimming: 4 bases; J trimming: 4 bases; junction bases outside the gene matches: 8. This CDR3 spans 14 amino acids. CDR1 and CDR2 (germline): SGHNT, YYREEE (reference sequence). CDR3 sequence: CASSPKGQTYEQYF. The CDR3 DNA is TGTGCCAGCAGCCCGAAGGGACAGACATACGAGCAGTACTTC. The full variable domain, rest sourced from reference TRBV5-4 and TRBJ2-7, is ETGVTQSPTHLIKTRGQQVTLRCSSQSGHNTVSWYQQALGQGPQFIFQYYREEENGRGNFPPRFSGLQFPNYSSELNVNALELDDSALYLCASSPKGQTYEQYFGPGTRLTVT.

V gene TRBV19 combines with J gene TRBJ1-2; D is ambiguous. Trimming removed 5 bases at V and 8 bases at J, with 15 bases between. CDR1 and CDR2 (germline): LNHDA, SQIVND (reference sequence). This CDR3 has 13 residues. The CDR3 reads CASSLRDLIGYTF. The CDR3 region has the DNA TGTGCCAGTAGTTTACGTGACTTAATCGGCTACACCTTC.